This T cell receptor (beta chain) appears in the sequencing data of a study of cytomegalovirus exposure and HLA in healthy donors listed by TCRdb under 2017. For the study in its entirety: In an earlier analysis of roughly 590 of the donors, 276 Gb of sequence data and 117 million unique TCR beta sequences from about 180 million T cells were reported. Using immunosequencing, the study profiled T cell repertoires from 640 or so subjects and related those repertoires to cytomegalovirus serostatus. An early release covering roughly 580 HLA-typed donors comprised about 300 gigabases of sequencing data and tens of millions of unique TCR sequences. The number of donors typed differed by locus, with about 629-630 for A, B, C, DRB1 and DQB1, roughly 520 for DQA1, 600 to 610 for DPA1, and around 460 for DPB1. Among about 390 genotyped donors of the cohort, an average of approximately 240,000 unique TCR beta nucleotide sequences were sequenced per donor, roughly a sixth of them non-productive. Alongside the repertoire data, information on donor age, sex, ethnicity and CMV serostatus was compiled. Genome-wide SNP genotypes for about 55% of the roughly 670 donors were used in a later genetic analysis, which treated that subset as a discovery cohort. HLA typing included class I and class II loci at four-digit resolution. The study was designed to test whether signatures of past pathogen exposure could be identified by cataloging public T cell receptors. A separate validation cohort of 100 to 150 different subjects was used in addition to the roughly 670-subject first cohort. To study patterns of TCR occurrence, a later analysis re-analyzed previously published TCR beta repertoires from around 670 donors and added high-resolution HLA genotyping. Rather than drawing on any new phenotypic data, the later analysis identified candidate immune exposures from TCR beta sequences and the way those sequences occurred across donors. In an earlier analysis of 587 of the donors, high-throughput TCR beta sequencing was used to judge whether each TCR beta V gene segment behaved as functional or pseudogenic. High-throughput TCR immunosequencing, statistical association of individual TCRs with disease status, and machine learning were combined to predict cytomegalovirus infection status. Every discovery cohort repertoire had been produced on one sequencing platform. Several DR-DQ haplotypes were handled as single units for association and clustering, since linkage in the cohort was strong. The genetic ancestry cluster associated with self-reported Caucasian donors included approximately 85% of the roughly 390 genotyped donors. The full study reports these points: According to a later analysis, most CMV-associated TCR beta chains appeared to be HLA-restricted, and the HLA associations seemed to be driven largely by CMV exposure. In a later analysis, several top co-occurrence clusters were reported to appear linked to parvovirus B19, influenza, CMV and Epstein-Barr virus. The study gave a list of 150 to 200 TCR beta chains associated with cytomegalovirus. The earlier analysis of about 600 of the donors excluded roughly 17 rarely observed V segments, including chromosome 9 orphons, because counts were too low. A cluster of highly shared sequence variants was judged likely to represent a technical artifact of the sequencing pipeline. The 87-base-pair reads could not distinguish some IMGT-functional V segments, including TRBV6-2 and TRBV6-3, so those segments were excluded. While some public TCRs were present in many individuals, most TCR sequences turned up only very rarely across donors. The cohort was sequenced for TCR beta chains only, and without alpha or paired-chain data the features that could be detected were limited. An association between a missense DCLRE1C variant and V-gene and J-gene trimming of TCR beta chains was found in a later genetic analysis and replicated in an independent cohort. Linkage disequilibrium might explain the correlated functional status among segregating V segments, but an unknown experimental factor could not be ruled out. Sequencing depth was assumed to be roughly uniform across donors in the presence/absence analyses, though that assumption may not hold. A later genetic analysis reported fewer N-insertions in productive TCRs among donors in an Asian-associated ancestry cluster than the approximately 670-donor mean. The classifier was reported to diagnose cytomegalovirus status with high specificity and sensitivity in both the original and validation cohorts. In a later analysis, HLA-associated TCR beta chains were found to be more clonally expanded and to have lower generation probabilities than equally common non-associated chains. A few of the identified cytomegalovirus-associated TCR beta chains were confirmed in vitro to be specific for cytomegalovirus antigens. In a later analysis, 15,000 to 20,000 TCR beta sequences were associated with specific HLA alleles at a false discovery rate of 0.05. In a later analysis, the rate of TCR association differed among HLA loci, with DRB1 alleles having the most associated TCRs and HLA-C alleles having the fewest. When HLA alleles, especially DR and DQ, strongly co-occurred, attributing TCR associations to individual alleles was difficult. For the cohort, immune exposure information was limited to CMV serostatus. Broadly in line with IMGT annotations, most TCR beta V segments showed up in productive rearrangements about 87% or about 30% of the time in an earlier analysis of approximately 640 of the donors. HLA typing was unavailable for some donors at each locus, so association tests used only the typed subset. The authors suggested that the approach could potentially be generalized to other disease states and immunological phenotypes. A further reported finding was that TCR beta sequences accurately predicted the HLA-A and HLA-B alleles for most subjects in the first cohort.

Notes on this clone: No antigen is known for it. Qualities for individual bases were not recorded, and no much larger clone is one base off.

V loses 5 bases at its end and J loses 0 bases; junction bases beyond the gene matches: 7. The germline V gene yields MGHRA for CDR1 and YSYEKL for CDR2. The CDR3, cysteine through phenylalanine, is 17 amino acids long. CDR3 DNA only is kept here, 51 bases in frame from base 1. The method behind the library was the immunoSEQ multiplex PCR assay. A mixture of 60 forward primers for TCR Vbeta segments and 13 reverse primers for TCR Jbeta segments was used in the multiplex PCR. The CDR3 region of rearranged TCR beta genes was amplified from genomic DNA with a multiplex PCR assay. Amplified TCR beta libraries were sequenced as 87-base-pair reads on the Illumina HiSeq System. As for the authors' bioinformatics: A later analysis counted about 80 million unique TCR beta chains across the approximately 700 repertoires, and some 11 million of these chains were shared by at least two donors. Raw reads were error-corrected and collapsed into unique sequences by a nearest-neighbor algorithm in which closely related sequences were merged to remove PCR and sequencing errors. CDR3 sequences were aligned to IMGT reference sequences to assign V, D and J gene segments. Each retained sequence needed at least a six-nucleotide match to both a V gene segment and a J gene segment. Rearrangements were classified as productive when the CDR3 lacked stop codons and remained in frame with V and J, and all other rearrangements were classified as non-productive. Following IMGT convention, CDR3 was defined as the stretch from the second conserved V-encoded cysteine to the conserved J-encoded phenylalanine. In an earlier analysis of some 550 of the donors, sequences lacking an unambiguous match to a single V gene segment were excluded. An earlier analysis of a few hundred of the donors classified V segments as functional when productive rearrangements were above 56.7% and as segregating when the standard deviation between donors was above 5%. A statistical classification framework was built for diagnosing cytomegalovirus status from the catalog of TCR beta chain sequences. A later analysis assigned V and J genes by comparing TCR nucleotide sequences with IMGT/GENE-DB human TR gene sequences. A later analysis assigned CDR3 sequences and most-parsimonious VDJ recombination scenarios with the TCRdist pipeline. A later analysis defined each TCR beta chain by its CDR3 amino acid sequence plus V-gene family, and excluded reads lacking a unique V-gene family. To address suspected cross-contamination and a sequencing artifact, a later analysis removed a few hundred highly shared, low-generation-probability nucleotide sequences. For each public chain, a later analysis derived a clonal expansion index from normalized ranks of inferred template counts within each repertoire. Generation probabilities in a later analysis came from a VDJ recombination model fitted to out-of-frame rearrangements, and those results were checked against IGoR. In a later analysis, TCR-TCR, TCR-HLA and TCR-CMV co-occurrence was scored with hypergeometric tests, and a repertoire-size bias correction was applied to TCR pairs. To estimate false discovery rates, a later analysis permuted the HLA or CMV assignments 20 times. A later analysis grouped co-occurring TCRs with DBSCAN, adding TCRdist sequence similarity when clustering within HLA-allele-positive subsets. Co-occurrence clustering excluded repertoires with fewer than 30,000 or more than 120,000 public chains, plus five with anomalous nucleotide sharing. The clones in this table, taken by TCRdb from immuneACCESS, are in-frame only. Not every clone is retained; where verified, under half of the shortfall comes from an unresolved V gene, and the cause of the rest is unknown. V and J calls plus clone size are reproduced from that table; the DNA served to infer D and trimming. This sample is represented by about 170,000 clones; 85% of them were singletons. In total, the top ten clones hold 1% of the sample.

The cohort consisted of approximately 670 healthy bone marrow donors. All cohort members were sampled while nominally healthy, although unrecorded immune exposures were likely present. The donor tested CMV seronegative, placing the donor among the approximately 400 seronegative members of the cohort. Each donor provided a peripheral blood sample, and peripheral blood mononuclear cells were used for TCR beta sequencing. Genomic DNA was extracted from the blood cell samples with the Qiagen DNeasy Blood Extraction Kit. The specimen was PBMCs. This sequence was found in a boy aged 2 to 9 in good health and CMV-seronegative. The sequence joins TRBV4-1 to TRBJ1-3; TRBD1 fits 10 bases in the junction. The encoded CDR3 is CASSVGQGRYSGNTIYF. DNA sequence: TGCGCCAGCAGCGTGGGACAGGGGCGATACTCTGGAAACACCATATATTTT.